These 28 T cell receptor beta chains originate from one sample sequenced in a study of blood T cell repertoires in COVID-19. Data came from immunoSEQ multiplex PCR; TCRdb stores just in-frame clones and leaves some out. Of 70,000 to 95,000 clones listed, 88% are singletons. Material: peripheral blood. The receptors stem from an elderly woman with active COVID-19.

The chain links TRBV7-2 to TRBJ2-6; the match to TRBD2 covers 13 bases. Trimming took 4 bases from V and 0 from J; bases not matched to a gene: 6. This CDR3 is 19 amino acids long. CDR1 and CDR2 from the germline V gene are SGHTA and FQGNSA. The CDR3 nucleotides are TGTGCCAGCAGCTATAGAGGACTAGCGGGAGCCTCTGGGGCCAACGTCCTGACTTTC. Amino acids: CASSYRGLAGASGANVLTF. The full variable domain, rest sourced from reference TRBV7-2 and TRBJ2-6, is GAGVSQSPSNKVTEKGKDVELRCDPISGHTALYWYRQSLGQGLEFLIYFQGNSAPDKSGLPSDRFSAERTGGSVSTLTIQRTQQEDSAVYLCASSYRGLAGASGANVLTFGAGSRLTVL.

Concerning this clone itself: Its ends do not fully match the called genes, so a read error is possible. The chain carries TRBV6-5 and TRBJ1-3; D remains ambiguous. From germline, CDR1 is MNHEY and CDR2 SVGAGI. The CDR3 consists of 16 residues. For the CDR3, the DNA is TGTGCCAGCAGCTACTCGGGCGTCAGCTCTGGAAACACCATATATTTT. It is translated as CASSYSGVSSGNTIYF.

This clone has more than one count but fewer than ten. V usage is TRBV18 and J usage is TRBJ1-5; D is perhaps TRBD1 (5 bases). The CDR3 consists of 15 residues. V was shortened by 3 bases and J by 3 bases, with 12 bases between the two germline ends. Germline V gene sequence: CDR1 KGHSH, CDR2 LQKENI. The DNA for the CDR3 is TGTGCCAGCTCACCTCAGGGTGCTGACAATCAGCCCCAGCATTTT. Protein: CASSPQGADNQPQHF.

The chain has TRBV28 and TRBJ2-1, with 13 bases identical to TRBD2. This CDR3 has 19 amino acids. V trimming: 6 bases; J trimming: 7 bases; junction bases outside the gene matches: 18. Germline V gene sequence: CDR1 MDHEN, CDR2 SYDVKM. The CDR3 spells CASSAPSGLAGFLGNEQFF. The CDR3 DNA follows: TGTGCCAGCAGCGCTCCCTCGGGACTAGCGGGATTTCTGGGTAATGAGCAGTTCTTC.

The rearrangement uses TRBV11-2 and TRBJ2-1; tentative D call: TRBD2 (5 bases). This CDR3 has 16 amino acids. The ends were cut back, 5 bases at V and 4 bases at J, with 18 bases in the middle. Germline lookup yields CDR1 SGHAT and CDR2 FQNNGV. CDR3 protein: CASSPMRARSYNEQFF. The CDR3 region has the DNA TGTGCCAGCAGCCCAATGAGGGCGCGGAGTTACAATGAGCAGTTCTTC.

This clone was observed once. V is TRBV6-1 and J is TRBJ2-1, with 12 nucleotides matching TRBD2. The V gene's germline CDR1 is MNHNS and CDR2 SASEGT. The CDR3 covers 17 residues. J was trimmed by 2 bases and V by 4 bases; bases with no gene match: 6. The CDR3 sequence: CASSAASGRDAYNEQFF. The CDR3 nucleotides read TGTGCCAGCAGTGCCGCTAGCGGGAGGGACGCCTACAATGAGCAGTTCTTC.

The rearrangement links TRBV3-1 (or the pseudogene TRBV3-2) to TRBJ2-3, with D unclear. CDR1 LGHDT and CDR2 YNNKEL come from the germline V gene (reference sequence). V gave up 2 bases and J gave up 2 bases, with 14 bases separating them. The CDR3 spans 16 residues. In nucleotides, the CDR3 is TGTGCCAGCAGCCAAACAGCAACCCCCACCACAGATACGCAGTATTTT. Its translation: CASSQTATPTTDTQYF.

This chain connects TRBV5-4 to TRBJ1-4, with D perhaps matching TRBD1 (5 bases). This CDR3 region has 15 residues. V was pared by 2 bases and J by 3 bases, with 11 bases between. Germline V CDR1 and CDR2: SGHNT, YYREEE (reference sequence). As DNA, the CDR3 is TGTGCCAGCAGCTTCACGGGACTTCCTAATGAAAAACTGTTTTTT. It codes for CASSFTGLPNEKLFF.

This CDR3 reads CASSQGKAGQQQYF. CDR3 DNA: TGTGCCAGCAGCCAAGGTAAGGCGGGGCAACAGCAGTACTTC. J is TRBJ2-7 and V is TRBV3-1 (or the pseudogene TRBV3-2), with D maybe TRBD2 (6 bases). The CDR3 has 14 amino acids. V was shortened by 1 base and J by 8 bases, with 15 bases between the two germline ends. Germline V gives CDR1 LGHDT, CDR2 YNNKEL (reference sequence).

This rearrangement joins TRBV3-1 (or the pseudogene TRBV3-2) to TRBJ2-4, with TRBD2 identical over 11 bases. V gave up 6 bases and J gave up 6 bases; unmatched junction bases: 4. The length of the CDR3 is 14 residues. Germline V gives CDR1 LGHDT, CDR2 YNNKEL (reference sequence). CDR3 coding DNA: TGTGCCAGCAGTCAACTAGCGGGAGTAAACATTCAGTACTTC. This codes for CASSQLAGVNIQYF.

This clone was recorded a few times. Other DNA sequences from this sample encode an identical CDR3 as well. V usage is TRBV7-2 and J usage is TRBJ2-5, with a weak D call TRBD1 (6 bases). V lost 0 bases, J lost 5 bases, and 10 bases lay in between. The CDR3 has 14 residues. From germline, CDR1 is SGHTA and CDR2 FQGNSA. CDR3 sequence reads: CASSLAGARETQYF. CDR3 DNA sequence: TGTGCCAGCAGCTTAGCGGGGGCTCGGGAGACCCAGTACTTC.

This clone appeared once. The chain recombines TRBV29-1 with TRBJ1-2; TRBD1 agrees at 9 bases. The CDR3 totals 15 residues. CDR1 SQVTM and CDR2 ANQGSEA come from the germline V gene. V shed 7 bases, J shed 4 bases, and the junction held 13 bases outside the gene matches. CDR3 loop: CSAREQGAPLYGYTF. CDR3 DNA: TGCAGCGCGAGGGAACAGGGGGCGCCCCTCTATGGCTACACCTTC. The entire variable domain, with the rest obtained from reference TRBV29-1 and TRBJ1-2, is as follows: SAVISQKPSRDICQRGTSLTIQCQVDSQVTMMFWYRQQPGQSLTLIATANQGSEATYESGFVIDKFPISRPNLTFSTLTVSNMSPEDSSIYLCSAREQGAPLYGYTFGSGTRLTVV.

This chain links TRBV7-3 with TRBJ2-6; D may be TRBD2 (5 bases). V lost 2 bases to trimming and J lost 2 bases, with 13 bases between them. Germline V gives CDR1 SGHTA, CDR2 FQGTGA. The length of the CDR3 is 17 residues. DNA for the CDR3: TGTGCCAGCAGCTTATTTGGGCCGGGGACTGGGGCCAACGTCCTGACTTTC. Its protein is CASSLFGPGTGANVLTF.

The sample holds a few counts of this clone. This rearrangement joins TRBV7-9 to TRBJ1-2; TRBD1 matches at 8 bases. Germline V gene sequence: CDR1 SEHNR, CDR2 FQNEAQ (reference sequence). The junction had 10 bases not matched to a gene; V was cut back by 5 bases and J by 8 bases. CDR3 length: 14 residues. The CDR3: CASSPRDRLSGYTF. DNA of the CDR3: TGTGCCAGCAGCCCTCGGGACAGGTTAAGCGGCTACACCTTC.

The chain is built from TRBV7-3 and TRBJ1-3; D possibly corresponds to TRBD1 (5 bases). The CDR3 contains 16 residues. Trimming pared 5 bases from V and 0 bases from J, leaving 14 bases between. Germline loops: CDR1 SGHTA, CDR2 FQGTGA. CDR3 in DNA: TGTGCCAGCAGCCTCCATGGGGGGAGCTCTGGAAACACCATATATTTT. Its protein is CASSLHGGSSGNTIYF.

V usage is TRBV7-2 and J usage is TRBJ2-5, with D perhaps matching TRBD2 (5 bases). The CDR3 sequence is 14 residues long. V was pared by 4 bases and J by 5 bases, with 14 bases between. In germline, CDR1 is SGHTA, CDR2 FQGNSA. The CDR3 coding sequence is TGTGCCAGCAGCTCCCGAGGAGGTTGGGAGACCCAGTACTTC. Its protein is CASSSRGGWETQYF.

The J gene is TRBJ2-5, the V gene TRBV28, with 12 bases identical to TRBD2. The CDR3 covers 14 residues. Germline V gene data show CDR1 as MDHEN and CDR2 as SYDVKM. Losses at the gene ends were 5 bases for V and 5 bases for J; bases not matched to a gene: 3. Here the CDR3 reads CASSIGLAGETQYF. CDR3 DNA: TGTGCCAGCAGTATCGGACTAGCGGGGGAGACCCAGTACTTC.

The rearrangement uses TRBV11-3 and TRBJ2-1; 7 bases match TRBD1. CDR1 and CDR2 from the germline V gene are SGHNT and YENEEA. The ends lost 0 bases at V and 3 bases at J; junction bases unmatched: 11. This CDR3 contains 18 residues. The CDR3 loop is CASSLDQRQGTDYNEQFF. The CDR3 region has the DNA TGTGCCAGCAGCTTAGATCAGCGGCAAGGGACAGACTACAATGAGCAGTTCTTC.

The chain employs TRBV25-1 and TRBJ2-1; 14 bases match TRBD2. The ends lost 5 bases at V and 7 bases at J; junction bases unmatched: 10. This CDR3 region has 17 residues. The germline CDR1 and CDR2 sequences are MGHDK and SYGVNS. This CDR3 reads CASSTPGLAGARNEQFF. The CDR3 bases are TGTGCCAGCAGTACCCCGGGACTAGCGGGAGCAAGAAATGAGCAGTTCTTC. Supplemented by reference TRBV25-1 and TRBJ2-1, the full variable domain reads EADIYQTPRYLVIGTGKKITLECSQTMGHDKMYWYQQDPGMELHLIHYSYGVNSTEKGDLSSESTVSRIRTEHFPLTLESARPSHTSQYLCASSTPGLAGARNEQFFGPGTRLTVL.

CDR3 in amino acids: CASSLAQGSGELFF. As DNA, the CDR3 is TGTGCCAGCAGCTTAGCACAGGGCAGCGGGGAGCTGTTTTTT. The chain is built from TRBV7-9 and TRBJ2-2, with a tentative D call TRBD1 (6 bases). The length of the CDR3 is 14 residues. CDR1 and CDR2 (germline): SEHNR, FQNEAQ (reference sequence). Between the trimmed V and J ends, which lost 0 bases and 7 bases, there was a span of 9 bases.

The CDR3 DNA sequence: TGTGCCAGCAGCCGAAGCAGGGGTAGCGAGCAGTACTTC. Translated, it gives CASSRSRGSEQYF. This rearrangement joins TRBV7-3 to TRBJ2-7; D may be TRBD1 (6 bases). The length of the CDR3 is 13 residues. Trimming left V 5 bases short and J 6 bases short, with 14 bases between. Per the germline V gene, CDR1 is SGHTA and CDR2 is FQGTGA. The variable domain in full, completed from reference TRBV7-3 and TRBJ2-7, reads GAGVSQTPSNKVTEKGKYVELRCDPISGHTALYWYRQSLGQGPEFLIYFQGTGAADDSGLPNDRFFAVRPEGSVSTLKIQRTERGDSAVYLCASSRSRGSEQYFGPGTRLTVT.

The J gene is TRBJ2-7, the V gene TRBV7-8; 11 nucleotides agree with TRBD2. The CDR3 contains 16 residues. The germline V gene encodes CDR1 SGHVS and CDR2 FQNEAQ. The trim removed 5 bases at V and 0 bases at J, leaving 6 bases unmatched. CDR3 DNA sequence: TGTGCCAGCAGCCCCCACGGGACTAGCGGCTCCTACGAGCAGTACTTC. Translated, it gives CASSPHGTSGSYEQYF.

This chain uses TRBV4-3 with TRBJ2-5, with TRBD2 matching 12 bases. The germline V gene encodes CDR1 LGHNA and CDR2 YSLEER. With V trimmed by 3 bases and J by 5 bases, 4 bases remained unmatched. This CDR3 has 15 residues. This CDR3 reads CASSQGTSGRETQYF. CDR3 in DNA: TGCGCCAGCAGCCAGGGAACTAGCGGGAGGGAGACCCAGTACTTC.

This chain uses TRBV5-1 with TRBJ2-6; D not resolved. V was shortened by 4 bases and J by 2 bases, with 16 bases between the two germline ends. This CDR3 is built from 17 residues. Germline-derived CDR1 and CDR2 are SGHRS and YFSETQ. CDR3 DNA: TGCGCCAGCAGCCCCGGTCCCAAGAAAGCTGGGGCCAACGTCCTGACTTTC. Translating it yields CASSPGPKKAGANVLTF.

The genes are TRBV19 and TRBJ2-7; 8 bases map to TRBD1. Germline V gene sequence: CDR1 LNHDA, CDR2 SQIVND (reference sequence). With V trimmed by 5 bases and J by 3 bases, 3 bases remained unmatched. The CDR3 is 13 residues long. CDR3 residues: CASSSTGGYEQYF. The CDR3 DNA reads TGTGCCAGTAGTTCCACAGGGGGCTACGAGCAGTACTTC.

This clone has just a few counts. The CDR3 nucleotides read TGCGCCAGCAGCCCTTTGGCGGGAGGGCCCGAGACCCAGTACTTC. Translation: CASSPLAGGPETQYF. V usage is TRBV5-1 and J usage is TRBJ2-5; 9 bases agree with TRBD2. The germline gives CDR1 SGHRS, CDR2 YFSETQ. V shed 4 bases and J 5 bases; nucleotides not matched to a gene: 9. The CDR3 has 15 amino acids.

V and J are TRBV3-1 (or the pseudogene TRBV3-2) and TRBJ1-1, with TRBD1 identical over 7 bases. This CDR3 spans 17 amino acids. The germline V gene has CDR1 LGHDT and CDR2 YNNKEL (reference sequence). The trim removed 4 bases at V and 3 bases at J, leaving 14 bases unmatched. CDR3 sequence: CASSPRPSTGRDTEAFF. The DNA of the CDR3 is TGTGCCAGCAGCCCCCGACCCTCGACAGGGCGTGACACTGAAGCTTTCTTT.

The V gene is TRBV4-2, the J gene TRBJ2-2; D is unclear. Germline-derived CDR1 and CDR2 are LGHNA and YNFKEQ. The length of the CDR3 is 15 residues. Trimming took off 0 bases at V and 7 bases at J, with 12 bases between the two ends. CDR3 region: CASSQDVRVGGELFF. The CDR3 DNA is TGTGCCAGCAGCCAAGATGTCCGGGTTGGCGGGGAGCTGTTTTTT.